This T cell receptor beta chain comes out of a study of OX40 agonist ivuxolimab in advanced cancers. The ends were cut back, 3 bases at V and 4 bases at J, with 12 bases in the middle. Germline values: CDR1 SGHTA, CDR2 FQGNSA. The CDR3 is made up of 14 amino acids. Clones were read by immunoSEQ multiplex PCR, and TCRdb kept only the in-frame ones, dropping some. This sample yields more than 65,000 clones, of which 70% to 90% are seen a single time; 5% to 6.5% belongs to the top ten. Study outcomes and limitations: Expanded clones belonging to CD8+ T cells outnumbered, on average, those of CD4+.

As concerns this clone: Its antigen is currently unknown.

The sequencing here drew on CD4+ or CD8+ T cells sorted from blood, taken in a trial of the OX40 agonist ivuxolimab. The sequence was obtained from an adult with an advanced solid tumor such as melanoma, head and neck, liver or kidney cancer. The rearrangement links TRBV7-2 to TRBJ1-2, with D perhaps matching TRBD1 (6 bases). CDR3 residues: CASSFIQGPYGYTF. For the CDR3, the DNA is TGTGCCAGCAGCTTTATACAGGGTCCCTATGGCTACACCTTC.